The T cell receptor (beta chain) described here comes from a study of PD-1 blockade in classical Hodgkin lymphoma. The overall study: Every 2 weeks, patients had 3 mg/kg nivolumab intravenously. Study results and caveats: Why repertoires differed is undefined; disease activity or prior therapy possibly contributed.

On this clone: The target antigen is unknown.

Assay used: immunoSEQ multiplex PCR; TCRdb lists only in-frame clones, some missing. The table shows tens of thousands of clones, with over 85% occurring only once. The CDR3 loop spans 14 amino acids. V was pared by 4 bases and J by 1 base, with 1 base of the junction left unmatched. Germline-derived CDR1 and CDR2 are SGHTA and FQGNSA. After autologous stem cell transplantation all patients relapsed, and prior brentuximab vedotin exposure differed between cohorts. The material sequenced was peripheral blood mononuclear cells (PBMCs), taken at baseline. The V and J genes are TRBV7-2 and TRBJ2-3; 8 bases are shared with TRBD2. This clonotype was obtained from a human donor with classical Hodgkin lymphoma. CDR3: CASSWGLGTDTQYF. The CDR3 bases are TGTGCCAGCAGCTGGGGACTAGGCACAGATACGCAGTATTTT.